These 30 T cell receptor beta chains were all obtained from the same sample, sequenced in a study of CD8 T cells in ankylosing spondylitis. TCRdb reanalysed the 5' RACE reads using MiXCR and keeps one entry per CDR3 protein. The table lists fewer than 200,000 distinct CDR3 sequences, about 20% of them singletons, with roughly 4.5% in the top ten. The sample taken for sequencing was blood, either unsorted or a sorted T cell fraction (not recorded which). Receptors originate from a male donor under 30 with ankylosing spondylitis or in good health (not recorded which).

The chain joins TRBV29-1 to TRBJ1-1, with 7 bases matching TRBD1. With 4 bases clipped from V and 0 bases from J, the junction kept 2 bases outside the gene matches. The V gene's germline CDR1 is SQVTM and CDR2 ANQGSEA. The CDR3 totals 13 residues. The CDR3 here is CSVAGQLNTEAFF. The CDR3 DNA sequence: TGCAGCGTTGCGGGACAGCTGAACACTGAAGCTTTCTTT.

This clonotype was detected a few times. The chain links TRBV20-1 to TRBJ2-3, with a tentative D call TRBD2 (6 bases). This CDR3 has 15 amino acids. The ends were cut back, 6 bases at V and 2 bases at J, with 18 bases in the middle. Germline V gene lookup returns CDR1 DFQATT and CDR2 SNEGSKA (reference sequence). CDR3 DNA sequence: TGCAGTGCAGAAGACAGCTGGCGGGACACAGATACGCAGTATTTT. It specifies CSAEDSWRDTDTQYF.

The chain carries TRBV7-3 and TRBJ2-3; 12 nucleotides match TRBD2. Germline V gene sequence: CDR1 SGHTA, CDR2 FQGTGA. This CDR3 is 16 amino acids long. The junction had 6 bases not matched to a gene; V was cut back by 5 bases and J by 3 bases. The CDR3 is CASSLTSGRTTDTQYF. CDR3 DNA sequence: TGTGCCAGCAGCCTTACTAGCGGGAGGACAACAGATACGCAGTATTTT.

This clonotype appeared a few times. The genes are TRBV7-9 and TRBJ1-1; D is uncertain. The CDR3 is 12 residues long. V lost 4 bases and J 5 bases, leaving 8 bases between the germline ends. The germline CDR1 and CDR2 sequences are SEHNR and FQNEAQ (reference sequence). The CDR3 DNA reads as TGTGCCAGCAGCTCCCGGCAGACTGAAGCTTTCTTT. It specifies CASSSRQTEAFF.

The chain combines TRBV29-1 with TRBJ2-3; the match to TRBD2 covers 8 bases. This CDR3 has 16 amino acids. Germline V CDR1 and CDR2: SQVTM, ANQGSEA. Trimming cost V 3 bases and J 4 bases; bases outside gene matches: 12. The CDR3 reads CSVDGREGVNPDTQYF. The CDR3 DNA sequence: TGCAGCGTTGATGGTCGGGAGGGCGTTAACCCAGATACGCAGTATTTT.

In its sample, this clonotype was seen many times. The gene calls are TRBV12-3 or TRBV12-4 and TRBJ2-2; 9 bases agree with TRBD2. This CDR3 spans 16 amino acids. With 6 bases clipped from V and 4 bases from J, the junction kept 9 bases outside the gene matches. The CDR3: CASRLTSGGVTGELFF. CDR3 bases: TGTGCCAGCAGATTGACTAGCGGAGGGGTCACCGGGGAGCTGTTTTTT.

This chain joins TRBV7-6 and TRBJ2-2, with 8 nucleotides matching TRBD2. Looked up from germline, CDR1 is SGHVS and CDR2 is FNYEAQ. J lost 1 base, V lost 0 bases, and 7 bases had no gene match. The CDR3 runs to 18 residues. DNA of the CDR3: TGTGCCAGCAGCTTAGCGTCTTCACTAGCGGTGAACACCGGGGAGCTGTTTTTT. Protein sequence: CASSLASSLAVNTGELFF.

The chain carries TRBV4-1 and TRBJ2-2, with 9 bases aligning to TRBD2. The V segment lost 0 bases and the J segment 3 bases; nucleotides outside the gene matches: 8. The CDR3 contains 18 residues. Germline CDR1 is MGHRA and CDR2 is YSYEKL. This chain's CDR3 is CASSQDTVAGEDTGELFF. CDR3 sequence (DNA): TGCGCCAGCAGCCAAGATACTGTAGCGGGAGAAGACACCGGGGAGCTGTTTTTT.

This clonotype was recorded at least ten times. The chain carries TRBV27 and TRBJ2-1; 8 nucleotides match TRBD2. In germline, CDR1 is MNHEY, CDR2 SMNVEV (reference sequence). CDR3 length: 14 residues. The V and J ends lost 5 bases and 7 bases, in that order; junction bases with no gene match: 7. CDR3 amino acids: CASSPTSGGNEQFF. For the CDR3, the DNA is TGTGCCAGCAGTCCAACTTCGGGGGGGAATGAGCAGTTCTTC.

This clonotype was detected once. The gene calls are TRBV12-3 or TRBV12-4 and TRBJ2-5; D is uncertain. V shed 3 bases and J shed 5 bases, with 7 bases lying between them. The CDR3 runs 12 residues. The CDR3 spells CASSFSAETQYF. CDR3 sequence (DNA): TGTGCCAGCAGTTTTTCCGCGGAGACCCAGTACTTC.

This clonotype was counted at least ten times. CDR3: CASSLVPGRYEQYF. CDR3 nucleotides: TGTGCCAGCAGCTTAGTTCCGGGAAGGTACGAGCAGTACTTC. The chain uses TRBV7-9 and TRBJ2-7; the D gene is possibly TRBD2 (5 bases). CDR3 length: 14 amino acids. The V end was cut by 1 base, the J end by 4 bases, with 11 bases between. Germline V gene lookup returns CDR1 SEHNR and CDR2 FQNEAQ (reference sequence).

This clonotype appeared many times. V is TRBV5-6 and J is TRBJ2-3, with D unclear. CDR1 is SGHDT and CDR2 is YYEEEE in the germline V gene. This CDR3 is built from 14 residues. The V gene lost 6 bases and the J gene lost 1 base, with 12 bases spanning the gap. As DNA, the CDR3 is TGTGCCAGCAAACCGTGGGCGGGCACAGATACGCAGTATTTT. Translation: CASKPWAGTDTQYF.

This clonotype was found many times. The CDR3 spells CASIGLAGTDTQYF. Written as DNA, the CDR3 is TGTGCCAGCATCGGGCTAGCGGGCACAGATACGCAGTATTTT. This chain connects TRBV2 to TRBJ2-3; TRBD2 matches 7 bases. Trimming at V came to 7 bases and at J to 1 base, leaving 5 bases not matched to a gene. The germline CDR1 and CDR2 sequences are SNHLY and FYNNEI. There are 14 residues in the CDR3.

This clonotype was observed many times. The rearrangement joins TRBV12-3 or TRBV12-4 to TRBJ2-7, with 11 bases aligning to TRBD1. V dropped 1 base and J dropped 1; count of bases not matched to a gene: 6. The CDR3 length is 17 residues. The CDR3 loop reads CASSLGTGGSGSYEQYV. The CDR3 DNA sequence: TGTGCCAGCAGTTTAGGGACAGGGGGCTCCGGGTCCTACGAGCAGTACGTC.

The sample holds many counts of this clonotype. The CDR3 loop is CASTPGRATSPLHF. The DNA of the CDR3 is TGTGCCAGCACCCCCGGAAGGGCCACTTCACCCCTCCACTTT. The J gene is TRBJ1-6, the V gene TRBV28; no clear D gene. Per germline, CDR1 MDHEN and CDR2 SYDVKM. This CDR3 has 14 residues. V gave up 7 bases and J gave up 9 bases, with 16 bases separating them. The full variable domain, completed using reference TRBV28 and TRBJ1-6, is DVKVTQSSRYLVKRTGEKVFLECVQDMDHENMFWYRQDPGLGLRLIYFSYDVKMKEKGDIPEGYSVSREKKERFSLILESASTNQTSMYLCASTPGRATSPLHFGNGTRLTVT.

The chain carries TRBV7-9 and TRBJ2-7; D perhaps matches TRBD2 (5 bases). Germline V lookup: CDR1 SEHNR, CDR2 FQNEAQ (reference sequence). This CDR3 is built from 14 residues. Trimming took 0 bases from V and 5 from J, leaving 11 bases between them. CDR3 coding DNA: TGTGCCAGCAGCTTAGCTGGTTCCGGGGACGAGCAGTACGTC. It specifies CASSLAGSGDEQYV.

This clonotype came up many times. The chain links TRBV10-3 to TRBJ2-2; 12 bases are shared with TRBD2. The trim removed 5 bases at V and 0 bases at J, leaving 4 bases unmatched. The CDR3 extends over 17 amino acids. Germline CDR1 is ENHRY and CDR2 is SYGVKD. CDR3 sequence reads: CAISPGLAGSNTGELFF. The DNA for the CDR3 is TGTGCCATCAGTCCAGGACTAGCGGGGTCGAACACCGGGGAGCTGTTTTTT.

In its sample, this clonotype was seen many times. The J gene is TRBJ2-7, the V gene TRBV12-3 or TRBV12-4, with 8 positions matching TRBD2. The CDR3 length is 16 residues. The V gene end was trimmed by 4 bases and the J gene end by 3 bases; junction bases not matched to a gene: 11. CDR3: CASSYRSGTSLYEQYF. The CDR3 bases are TGTGCCAGCAGTTACCGCTCCGGGACTAGTCTCTACGAGCAGTACTTC.

This clonotype came up many times. The gene calls are TRBV20-1 and TRBJ2-1; D ambiguous. CDR1 DFQATT and CDR2 SNEGSKA come from the germline V gene (reference sequence). V was shortened by 0 bases and J by 8 bases, with 5 bases between the two germline ends. This CDR3 comprises 11 residues. CDR3 nucleotide sequence: TGCAGTGCTAGAGATGGGTATGAGCAGTTCTTC. Translating gives CSARDGYEQFF.

The chain joins TRBV29-1 to TRBJ2-5, with 11 bases matching TRBD2. The germline V gene has CDR1 SQVTM and CDR2 ANQGSEA. This CDR3 has 14 residues. V gave up 8 bases and J gave up 1 base; unmatched junction bases: 6. The CDR3 protein is CSSSSGRIQETQYF. The CDR3 bases are TGCAGCTCGTCTAGCGGGAGGATCCAAGAGACCCAGTACTTC. Complete variable domain (other parts from reference TRBV29-1 and TRBJ2-5): SAVISQKPSRDICQRGTSLTIQCQVDSQVTMMFWYRQQPGQSLTLIATANQGSEATYESGFVIDKFPISRPNLTFSTLTVSNMSPEDSSIYLCSSSSGRIQETQYFGPGTRLLVL.

The rearrangement uses TRBV11-3 and TRBJ2-3; D is perhaps TRBD2 (6 bases). CDR1 and CDR2 (germline): SGHNT, YENEEA. This CDR3 contains 16 residues. V was pared by 3 bases and J by 3 bases, with 16 bases between. Written as DNA, the CDR3 is TGTGCCAGCAGCTTCACCCGGGAGATAGAAACAGATACGCAGTATTTT. Protein: CASSFTREIETDTQYF.

At least ten counts were recorded for this clonotype. The chain recombines TRBV12-3 or TRBV12-4 with TRBJ2-3; 15 bases agree with TRBD2. The CDR3 totals 16 residues. With 10 bases clipped from V and 1 base from J, the junction kept 6 bases outside the gene matches. CDR3 region: CAIGLAGGRGTDTQYF. The CDR3 DNA sequence: TGTGCCATCGGACTAGCGGGAGGGCGGGGCACAGATACGCAGTATTTT.

This clonotype was found many times. The rearrangement links TRBV6-6 to TRBJ2-7; D unclear. The V gene lost 4 bases and the J gene lost 2 bases, with 12 bases spanning the gap. The CDR3 sequence is 14 residues long. Germline CDR1 is MNHNY and CDR2 is SVGAGI (reference sequence). CDR3 loop: CASSSNLGTYEQYF. CDR3 DNA: TGTGCCAGCAGTTCCAACCTTGGGACCTACGAGCAGTACTTC.

This clonotype has ten or more counts. The V call is TRBV5-1, the J call TRBJ2-3, with 9 bases that match TRBD1. The CDR3 consists of 14 residues. With 3 bases clipped from V and 3 bases from J, the junction kept 2 bases outside the gene matches. Germline lookup yields CDR1 SGHRS and CDR2 YFSETQ. The CDR3 spells CASSSGQGTDTQYF. The CDR3 DNA is TGCGCCAGCAGCTCGGGACAGGGAACAGATACGCAGTATTTT.

The rearrangement uses TRBV4-3 and TRBJ1-1; D is unresolved. Trimming cost V 0 bases and J 0 bases, with 5 bases left between them. The CDR3 consists of 14 residues. Germline CDR1 reads LGHNA; CDR2 reads YSLEER. The DNA for the CDR3 is TGCGCCAGCAGCCAAGACCGGATGAACACTGAAGCTTTCTTT. Protein sequence: CASSQDRMNTEAFF.

J is TRBJ2-1 and V is TRBV10-3, with 7 bases matching TRBD2. Germline values: CDR1 ENHRY, CDR2 SYGVKD. V shed 2 bases and J 6 bases; nucleotides not matched to a gene: 4. The CDR3 is 14 residues long. The CDR3 DNA reads TGTGCCATCAGTGAGACGGCGGGAGCCAATGAGCAGTTCTTC. Amino acids: CAISETAGANEQFF.

This clonotype was recorded at least ten times. This chain links TRBV5-1 with TRBJ2-7, with D tentatively TRBD2 (6 bases). V shed 4 bases and J shed 0 bases, with 14 bases lying between them. The CDR3 consists of 15 residues. Per germline, CDR1 SGHRS and CDR2 YFSETQ. CDR3 in DNA: TGCGCCAGCAGCCCCTCCGGGGGAATCTCCTACGAGCAGTACGTC. Translated: CASSPSGGISYEQYV.

V usage is TRBV20-1 and J usage is TRBJ2-2, with 12 bases lining up with TRBD2. The germline V gene encodes CDR1 DFQATT and CDR2 SNEGSKA (reference sequence). The CDR3 is made up of 14 amino acids. V shed 6 bases and J 5 bases; nucleotides not matched to a gene: 4. The CDR3 DNA follows: TGCAGTGCAAACGGACTAGCGGGAACCGGGGAGCTGTTTTTT. This codes for CSANGLAGTGELFF.

There are many counts of this clonotype. This chain joins TRBV5-1 and TRBJ2-2; D is unresolved. The CDR3 runs to 18 residues. Germline V gene data show CDR1 as SGHRS and CDR2 as YFSETQ. V was shortened by 0 bases and J by 0 bases, with 15 bases between the two germline ends. CDR3 protein: CASSLGPLGSANTGELFF. CDR3 DNA: TGCGCCAGCAGCTTGGGGCCTTTGGGATCCGCGAACACCGGGGAGCTGTTTTTT.

This clonotype was observed at least ten times. The chain is built from TRBV28 and TRBJ1-4; D unresolved. Trimming cost V 6 bases and J 6 bases, with 14 bases left between them. Germline CDR1 reads MDHEN; CDR2 reads SYDVKM. CDR3 length equals 14 residues. The CDR3 region has the DNA TGTGCCAGCAGCCCCCGGCGAACGGATGAAAAACTGTTTTTT. This translates into CASSPRRTDEKLFF. Drawing the rest from reference TRBV28 and TRBJ1-4, the complete variable domain is DVKVTQSSRYLVKRTGEKVFLECVQDMDHENMFWYRQDPGLGLRLIYFSYDVKMKEKGDIPEGYSVSREKKERFSLILESASTNQTSMYLCASSPRRTDEKLFFGSGTQLSVL.